What follows are 30 T cell receptor beta chains derived from one specimen sequenced in a study of blood T cell repertoires in COVID-19. The repertoire was sequenced with immunoSEQ multiplex PCR; TCRdb's copy has only in-frame clones and lacks some. The sample carries some 380,000 clones, around 90% recorded once. What was sequenced was PBMCs or T cells enriched from blood (not recorded which). The source of these receptors is a woman aged 40 to 50 with acute COVID-19.

Regarding this clone: Just one base apart from a much larger clone, this may be a read error. Other DNA sequences in the same sample also yield this CDR3. This chain links TRBV7-9 with TRBJ1-5, with no clear D. This CDR3 contains 14 residues. The germline CDR1 and CDR2 sequences are SEHNR and FQNEAQ (reference sequence). Trimming left V 3 bases short and J 2 bases short, with 8 bases between. CDR3 loop: CASSLAAGNQPQHF. In DNA, the CDR3 is TGTGCCAGCAGCTTGGCTGCGGGCAATCAGCCCCAGCATTTT.

CDR3 loop: CASSPETGTTNYGYTF. The CDR3 nucleotides are TGTGCCAGCTCACCCGAGACAGGTACAACAAACTATGGCTACACCTTC. This chain links TRBV18 with TRBJ1-2; possibly TRBD1 for D (6 bases). V was pared by 3 bases and J by 2 bases, with 16 bases between. The CDR3 has 16 residues. Germline assignment: CDR1 KGHSH and CDR2 LQKENI.

The genes are TRBV5-3 and TRBJ1-5; D uncertain. TRBV5-3 is reported as an ORF; its role is uncertain. The germline V and J ends were trimmed by 2 bases and 5 bases, with 14 bases remaining between them. This CDR3 comprises 15 residues. The CDR3 DNA follows: TGTGCCAGAAGCTTCTGGCTTCTCGATTATCAGCCCCAGCATTTT. It codes for CARSFWLLDYQPQHF.

The chain carries TRBV7-2 and TRBJ2-1; 8 bases fit TRBD2. In germline, CDR1 is SGHTA, CDR2 FQGNSA. With V trimmed by 4 bases and J by 10 bases, 9 bases remained unmatched. The CDR3 loop spans 14 amino acids. DNA for the CDR3: TGTGCCAGCAGCTCCACCTGGCGGGGGGTAGAGCAGTTCTTC. Protein product: CASSSTWRGVEQFF.

The chain has TRBV3-1 (or the pseudogene TRBV3-2) and TRBJ1-3; TRBD1 agrees at 7 bases. Trimming took 4 bases from V and 2 from J; bases not matched to a gene: 2. The CDR3 covers 14 residues. The V gene's germline CDR1 is LGHDT and CDR2 YNNKEL (reference sequence). The CDR3 spells CASSLRGAGNTIYF. For the CDR3, the DNA is TGTGCCAGCAGCCTCAGGGGGGCTGGAAACACCATATATTTT.

The chain couples TRBV30 to TRBJ1-5; TRBD1 is a possible D gene (6 bases). Germline assignment: CDR1 GTSNPN and CDR2 SVGIG (reference sequence). This CDR3 comprises 14 residues. Trimming cost V 2 bases and J 1 base, with 9 bases left between them. The CDR3, as DNA: TGTGCCTGGAGTAGGGGACAAAGCAATCAGCCCCAGCATTTT. It translates to CAWSRGQSNQPQHF.

V is TRBV11-3 and J is TRBJ2-1; the match to TRBD2 covers 7 bases. The junction had 6 bases not matched to a gene; V was cut back by 3 bases and J by 7 bases. This CDR3 has 14 residues. Germline V gives CDR1 SGHNT, CDR2 YENEEA. This CDR3 reads CASSFYTGGNEQFF. The CDR3 nucleotides read TGTGCCAGCAGCTTCTATACGGGGGGTAATGAGCAGTTCTTC.

Comments on this clone: Compared with germline, one end of the junction differs, possibly owing to a read error. The genes are TRBV3-1 (or the pseudogene TRBV3-2) and TRBJ2-7, with TRBD1 as a possible D gene (5 bases). The CDR3 spans 15 residues. Germline-derived CDR1 and CDR2 are LGHDT and YNNKEL (reference sequence). The CDR3 here is CASSQGAQGNYEQYF. The CDR3 DNA is TGTGCCAGCAGTCAAGGGGCCCAGGGAAACTACGAGCAGTACTTC.

This clone was seen a handful of times. The chain recombines TRBV19 with TRBJ1-1, with D hard to call. V dropped 3 bases and J dropped 11 bases, with 16 bases sitting between them. This CDR3 is built from 13 residues. Germline V CDR1 and CDR2: LNHDA, SQIVND (reference sequence). The chain's CDR3 is CASSIPGLPPAFF. Here the CDR3 DNA reads TGTGCCAGTAGTATTCCGGGGTTGCCCCCCGCTTTCTTT.

The chain is built from TRBV30 and TRBJ1-4; 10 positions agree with TRBD1. The V and J ends lost 5 bases and 7 bases, in that order; junction bases with no gene match: 4. This CDR3 region has 13 residues. CDR1 and CDR2 from the germline V gene are GTSNPN and SVGIG (reference sequence). The CDR3 DNA reads TGTGCCTGGGCTGGACAGGGGGGTGAAAAACTGTTTTTT. Amino acids: CAWAGQGGEKLFF.

This clone occurred a few times. The chain carries TRBV7-9 and TRBJ1-1; D perhaps matches TRBD1 (5 bases). Trimming stripped 5 bases from V and 3 bases from J, with 16 bases between. CDR1 is SEHNR, CDR2 FQNEAQ, per germline (reference sequence). The CDR3 loop spans 15 amino acids. The CDR3 spells CASSPPWGGHTEAFF. Here the CDR3 DNA reads TGTGCCAGCAGCCCCCCGTGGGGGGGTCACACTGAAGCTTTCTTT.

This chain uses TRBV13 with TRBJ2-6, with D uncertain. The V and J ends lost 7 bases and 4 bases respectively, with 5 bases between them. Germline CDR1 and CDR2: PRHDT and FYEKMQ (reference sequence). CDR3 size: 12 residues. CDR3 protein: CASMRGANVLTF. For the CDR3, the DNA is TGTGCCAGCATGAGGGGGGCCAACGTCCTGACTTTC.

The chain joins TRBV5-5 to TRBJ1-1, with a possible D match to TRBD1 (6 bases). The ends were cut back, 3 bases at V and 4 bases at J, with 16 bases in the middle. Germline V gene data show CDR1 as SGHKS and CDR2 as YYEKEE (reference sequence). CDR3 length equals 15 residues. The CDR3 loop reads CASSSSDRTGTEAFF. The CDR3 region has the DNA TGTGCCAGCAGCTCCTCGGACAGAACGGGCACTGAAGCTTTCTTT.

The V gene is TRBV4-2, the J gene TRBJ1-6, with TRBD1 matching over 9 bases. The CDR3 has 17 amino acids. Trimming took 4 bases from V and 7 from J; bases not matched to a gene: 11. Germline V lookup: CDR1 LGHNA, CDR2 YNFKEQ. CDR3 nucleotides: TGTGCCAGCAGCCTCCTCCCCGAGGACAGGGGCAATTCACCCCTCCACTTT. It encodes CASSLLPEDRGNSPLHF.

The J gene is TRBJ1-2, the V gene TRBV5-4; 7 nucleotides agree with TRBD1. This CDR3 is 15 amino acids long. Germline V gene data show CDR1 as SGHNT and CDR2 as YYREEE (reference sequence). V dropped 4 bases and J dropped 2; count of bases not matched to a gene: 8. CDR3: CASSPIGGGNYGYTF. CDR3 sequence (DNA): TGTGCCAGCAGCCCAATAGGAGGGGGCAACTATGGCTACACCTTC.

This chain uses TRBV11-3 with TRBJ1-5; D not resolved. Trimming cost V 5 bases and J 5 bases, with 10 bases left between them. This CDR3 is 13 amino acids long. Germline values: CDR1 SGHNT, CDR2 YENEEA. The CDR3, as DNA: TGTGCCAGCAGCGCGGGCGGCGATCAGCCCCAGCATTTT. This encodes CASSAGGDQPQHF.

The table lists this clone with a few counts. The chain joins TRBV29-1 to TRBJ1-2; maybe TRBD1 (5 bases). The CDR3 loop spans 13 amino acids. Trimming took 1 base from V and 4 from J, leaving 10 bases between them. CDR1 is SQVTM, CDR2 ANQGSEA, per germline. Written as DNA, the CDR3 is TGCAGCGTTGAAGCAGGAGACAGCTATGGCTACACCTTC. It yields the protein CSVEAGDSYGYTF.

The chain has TRBV6-5 and TRBJ2-7; 9 positions agree with TRBD1. Trimming cost V 3 bases and J 6 bases; bases outside gene matches: 9. CDR1 MNHEY and CDR2 SVGAGI come from the germline V gene. The CDR3 sequence is 15 residues long. In nucleotides, the CDR3 is TGTGCCAGCAGTTATACCGGGACAGGGATCGGCGAGCAGTACTTC. It specifies CASSYTGTGIGEQYF.

This clone was detected once. The J gene is TRBJ1-1, the V gene TRBV5-1; TRBD1 is a possible D gene (6 bases). The V gene's germline CDR1 is SGHRS and CDR2 YFSETQ. V was shortened by 1 base and J by 6 bases, with 7 bases between the two germline ends. This CDR3 has 12 residues. This CDR3 is CASSLNRAEAFF. DNA of the CDR3: TGCGCCAGCAGCTTGAACAGGGCTGAAGCTTTCTTT.

The gene calls are TRBV4-1 and TRBJ1-1; 7 bases are shared with TRBD1. The CDR3 contains 16 residues. The germline CDR1 and CDR2 sequences are MGHRA and YSYEKL. V lost 3 bases to trimming and J lost 5 bases; unmatched junction nucleotides: 12. The CDR3 here is CASSHKPRQGWTEAFF. CDR3 coding DNA: TGCGCCAGCAGCCACAAGCCTCGACAGGGTTGGACTGAAGCTTTCTTT.

The rearrangement links TRBV2 to TRBJ2-3; 10 nucleotides agree with TRBD2. Germline-derived CDR1 and CDR2 are SNHLY and FYNNEI. V trimming: 10 bases; J trimming: 0 bases; junction bases outside the gene matches: 7. There are 15 residues in the CDR3. CDR3 DNA sequence: TGTGCCATCTTGACTAGCGGGTATAGCACAGATACGCAGTATTTT. It translates to CAILTSGYSTDTQYF. Full variable domain (missing parts from reference TRBV2 and TRBJ2-3): EPEVTQTPSHQVTQMGQEVILRCVPISNHLYFYWYRQILGQKVEFLVSFYNNEISEKSEIFDDQFSVERPDGSNFTLKIRSTKLEDSAMYFCAILTSGYSTDTQYFGPGTRLTVL.

The V gene is TRBV5-6, the J gene TRBJ2-1, with a tentative D call TRBD2 (5 bases). The V end lost 8 bases, the J end lost 8 bases, and 17 bases lay between the germline ends. Germline loops: CDR1 SGHDT, CDR2 YYEEEE. The CDR3 contains 13 residues. The DNA of the CDR3 is TGTGCCAGTGTGCGGGTTCGGCCCCATGAGCAGTTCTTC. It specifies CASVRVRPHEQFF.

The chain joins TRBV15 to TRBJ1-3; D might be TRBD1 (5 bases). Germline V gene data show CDR1 as LNHNV and CDR2 as YYDKDF (reference sequence). CDR3 length: 18 amino acids. Trimming removed 1 base from V and 0 bases from J, with 16 bases in between. The CDR3 here is CATSRANAGRSSGNTIYF. In DNA, the CDR3 is TGTGCCACCAGCAGAGCCAATGCGGGACGGAGCTCTGGAAACACCATATATTTT.

In DNA, the CDR3 is TGTGCCAGTAGTGCCAAGACTCTCACCGGGGAGCTGTTTTTT. Protein: CASSAKTLTGELFF. This chain uses TRBV19 with TRBJ2-2; D is uncertain. V lost 5 bases to trimming and J lost 4 bases, with 11 bases between them. Per the germline V gene, CDR1 is LNHDA and CDR2 is SQIVND (reference sequence). The CDR3 is 14 amino acids.

The rearrangement joins TRBV5-1 to TRBJ2-3; D perhaps matches TRBD2 (6 bases). V lost 1 base to trimming and J lost 2 bases, with 8 bases between them. Per the germline V gene, CDR1 is SGHRS and CDR2 is YFSETQ. CDR3 length equals 14 residues. The CDR3 loop is CASSLSGPTDTQYF. DNA for the CDR3: TGCGCCAGCAGCTTGAGCGGGCCCACAGATACGCAGTATTTT.

V usage is TRBV5-1 and J usage is TRBJ1-6; tentative D call: TRBD1 (6 bases). V was clipped by 4 bases and J by 0 bases, with 14 bases between them. The CDR3 contains 17 residues. Germline V lookup: CDR1 SGHRS, CDR2 YFSETQ. The CDR3 DNA sequence: TGCGCCAGCAGCCGGGACACCTCGAGCTCCTATAATTCACCCCTCCACTTT. It codes for CASSRDTSSSYNSPLHF.

With respect to this clone: The sample carries other DNA sequences with the same CDR3. The chain has TRBV6-5 and TRBJ1-5; D is possibly TRBD1 (6 bases). Germline values: CDR1 MNHEY, CDR2 SVGAGI. The CDR3 extends over 13 amino acids. V lost 5 bases and J 2 bases, leaving 7 bases between the germline ends. The CDR3 DNA sequence: TGTGCCAGCAGTCGACAGGGCAATCAGCCCCAGCATTTT. This translates into CASSRQGNQPQHF.

The rearrangement uses TRBV19 and TRBJ1-2, with D unclear. V lost 2 bases and J 7 bases, leaving 14 bases between the germline ends. CDR3 size: 14 residues. Germline CDR1 reads LNHDA; CDR2 reads SQIVND (reference sequence). The CDR3 reads CASSILGQNGGYTF. The CDR3 bases are TGTGCCAGTAGTATATTGGGCCAGAACGGTGGCTACACCTTC.

This sequence joins TRBV29-1 and TRBJ1-2, with D unresolved. The CDR3 covers 13 residues. Trimming shortened V by 4 bases and J by 3 bases, and 12 bases separated the two germline ends. Germline values: CDR1 SQVTM, CDR2 ANQGSEA. The CDR3 DNA sequence: TGCAGCGTTGGGCAGAGGCTGGACTATGGCTACACCTTC. Amino acids: CSVGQRLDYGYTF.

Details on this clone: This same CDR3 is encoded by further DNA sequences in the sample. This chain links TRBV30 with TRBJ1-6, with TRBD1 matching over 8 bases. V dropped 1 base and J dropped 7; count of bases not matched to a gene: 0. The CDR3 is 13 amino acids. Looked up from germline, CDR1 is GTSNPN and CDR2 is SVGIG (reference sequence). The CDR3 loop is CAWSGQGNSPLHF. The CDR3 nucleotides are TGTGCCTGGAGTGGACAGGGGAATTCACCCCTCCACTTT. The whole variable domain, filled in from reference TRBV30 and TRBJ1-6, reads SQTIHQWPATLVQPVGSPLSLECTVEGTSNPNLYWYRQAAGRGLQLLFYSVGIGQISSEVPQNLSASRPQDRQFILSSKKLLLSDSGFYLCAWSGQGNSPLHFGNGTRLTVT.